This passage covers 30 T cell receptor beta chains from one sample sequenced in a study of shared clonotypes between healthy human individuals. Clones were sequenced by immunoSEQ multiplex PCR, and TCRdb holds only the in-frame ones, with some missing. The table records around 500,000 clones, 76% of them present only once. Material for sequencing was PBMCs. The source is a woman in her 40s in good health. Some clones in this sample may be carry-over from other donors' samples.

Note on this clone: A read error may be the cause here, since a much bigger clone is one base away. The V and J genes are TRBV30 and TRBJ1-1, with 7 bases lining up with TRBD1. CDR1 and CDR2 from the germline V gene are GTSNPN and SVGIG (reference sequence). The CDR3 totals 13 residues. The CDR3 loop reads CAWSDRAYTGAFF. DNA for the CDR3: TGTGCCTGGAGCGACAGGGCCTACACTGGAGCTTTCTTT.

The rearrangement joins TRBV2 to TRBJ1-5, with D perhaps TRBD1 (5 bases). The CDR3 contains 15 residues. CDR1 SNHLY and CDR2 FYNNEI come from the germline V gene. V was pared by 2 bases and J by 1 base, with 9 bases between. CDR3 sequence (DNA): TGTGCCAGCAGTGAATGGGGCGGAAGCAATCAGCCCCAGCATTTT. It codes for CASSEWGGSNQPQHF.

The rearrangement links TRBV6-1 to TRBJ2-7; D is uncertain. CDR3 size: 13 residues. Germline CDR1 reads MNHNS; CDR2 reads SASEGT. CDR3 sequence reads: CGTNLDLFDEQYF. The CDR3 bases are TGTGGAACCAATCTCGACTTGTTCGACGAGCAGTACTTC.

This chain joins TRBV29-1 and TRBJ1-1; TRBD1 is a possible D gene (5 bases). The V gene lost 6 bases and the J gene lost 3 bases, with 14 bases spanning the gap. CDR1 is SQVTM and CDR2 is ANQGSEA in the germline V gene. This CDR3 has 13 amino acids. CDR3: CSVPTGYHTEAFF. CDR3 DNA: TGCAGCGTCCCTACAGGCTACCACACTGAAGCTTTCTTT.

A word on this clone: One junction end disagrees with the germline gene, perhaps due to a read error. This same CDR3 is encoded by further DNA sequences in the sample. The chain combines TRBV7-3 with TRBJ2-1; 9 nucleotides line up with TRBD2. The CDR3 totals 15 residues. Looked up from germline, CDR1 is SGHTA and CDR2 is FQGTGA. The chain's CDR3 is CASSLLRGTSYEQFF. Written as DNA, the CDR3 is TGTGCCAGCAGCTTACTGCGGGGGACTAGCTATGAACAGTTCTTC. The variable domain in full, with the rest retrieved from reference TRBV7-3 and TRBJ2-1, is GAGVSQTPSNKVTEKGKYVELRCDPISGHTALYWYRQSLGQGPEFLIYFQGTGAADDSGLPNDRFFAVRPEGSVSTLKIQRTERGDSAVYLCASSLLRGTSYEQFFGPGTRLTVL.

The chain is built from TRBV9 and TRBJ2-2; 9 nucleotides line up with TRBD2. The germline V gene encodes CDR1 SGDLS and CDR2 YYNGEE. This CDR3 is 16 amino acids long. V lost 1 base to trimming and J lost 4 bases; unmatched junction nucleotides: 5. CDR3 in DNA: TGTGCCAGCAGCGTAAAGGAAGCGGGAGGCACCGGGGAGCTGTTTTTT. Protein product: CASSVKEAGGTGELFF. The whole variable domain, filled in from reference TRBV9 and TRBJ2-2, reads DSGVTQTPKHLITATGQRVTLRCSPRSGDLSVYWYQQSLDQGLQFLIQYYNGEERAKGNILERFSAQQFPDLHSELNLSSLELGDSALYFCASSVKEAGGTGELFFGEGSRLTVL.

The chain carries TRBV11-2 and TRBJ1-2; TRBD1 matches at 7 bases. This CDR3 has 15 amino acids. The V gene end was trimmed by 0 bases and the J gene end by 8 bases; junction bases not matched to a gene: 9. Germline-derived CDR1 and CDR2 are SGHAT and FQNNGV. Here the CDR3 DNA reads TGTGCCAGCAGCTTAGAACGAGGGGGCAAAGACGGCTACACCTTC. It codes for CASSLERGGKDGYTF.

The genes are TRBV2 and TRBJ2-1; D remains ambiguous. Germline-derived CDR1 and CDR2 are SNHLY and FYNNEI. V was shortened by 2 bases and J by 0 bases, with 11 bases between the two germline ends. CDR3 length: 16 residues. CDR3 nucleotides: TGTGCCAGCAGTGAATTTACCCCTAGCTCCTACAATGAGCAGTTCTTC. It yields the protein CASSEFTPSSYNEQFF.

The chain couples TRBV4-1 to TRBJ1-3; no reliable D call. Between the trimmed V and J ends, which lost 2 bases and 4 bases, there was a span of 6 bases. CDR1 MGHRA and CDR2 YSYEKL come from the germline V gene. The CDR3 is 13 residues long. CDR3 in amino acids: CASSQPTGNTIYF. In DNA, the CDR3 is TGCGCCAGCAGCCAACCGACAGGAAACACCATATATTTT.

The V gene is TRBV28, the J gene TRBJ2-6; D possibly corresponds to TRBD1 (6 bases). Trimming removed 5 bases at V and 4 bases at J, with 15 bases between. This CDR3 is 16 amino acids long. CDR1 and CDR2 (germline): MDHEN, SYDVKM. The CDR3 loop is CASSETGLSGANVLTF. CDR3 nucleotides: TGTGCCAGCAGTGAAACAGGGTTGTCCGGGGCCAACGTCCTGACTTTC.

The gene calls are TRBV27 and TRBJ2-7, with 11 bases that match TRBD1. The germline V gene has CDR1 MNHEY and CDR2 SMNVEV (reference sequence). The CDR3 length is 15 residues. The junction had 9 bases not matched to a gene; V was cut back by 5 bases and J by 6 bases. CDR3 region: CASSEPGQGGGEQYF. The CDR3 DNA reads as TGTGCCAGCAGTGAGCCGGGACAGGGGGGAGGCGAGCAGTACTTC.

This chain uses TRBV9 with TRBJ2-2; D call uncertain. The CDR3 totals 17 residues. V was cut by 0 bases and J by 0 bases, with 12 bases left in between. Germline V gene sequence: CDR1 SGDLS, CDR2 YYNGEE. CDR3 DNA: TGTGCCAGCAGCGTAGACCTGTACGCTACGAACACCGGGGAGCTGTTTTTT. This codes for CASSVDLYATNTGELFF.

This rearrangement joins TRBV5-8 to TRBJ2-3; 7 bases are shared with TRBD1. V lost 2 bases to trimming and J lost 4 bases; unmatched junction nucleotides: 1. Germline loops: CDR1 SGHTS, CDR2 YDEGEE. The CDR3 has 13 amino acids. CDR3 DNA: TGTGCCAGCAGCTTTCAGGGGGCAGATACGCAGTATTTT. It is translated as CASSFQGADTQYF.

The DNA of the CDR3 is TGTGCCAGCACCTCTCAGGAGCGACGCTACGAGCAGTACTTC. The encoded protein is CASTSQERRYEQYF. The chain carries TRBV7-2 and TRBJ2-5, with D uncertain. The J call may not be correct, given that the DNA end is closer to TRBJ2-7. The germline gives CDR1 SGHTA, CDR2 FQGNSA. This CDR3 spans 14 amino acids.

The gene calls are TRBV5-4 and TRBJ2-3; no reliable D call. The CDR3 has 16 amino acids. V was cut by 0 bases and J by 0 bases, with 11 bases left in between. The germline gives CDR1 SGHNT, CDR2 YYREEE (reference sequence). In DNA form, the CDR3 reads TGTGCCAGCAGCTTGGAGGGCCACCCTAGCACAGATACGCAGTATTTT. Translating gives CASSLEGHPSTDTQYF.

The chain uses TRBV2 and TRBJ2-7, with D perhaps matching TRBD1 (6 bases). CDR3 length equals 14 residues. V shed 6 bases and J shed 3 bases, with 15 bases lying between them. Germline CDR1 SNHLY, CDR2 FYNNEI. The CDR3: CASRAAGTIYEQYF. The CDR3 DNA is TGTGCCAGCAGGGCAGCCGGGACAATCTACGAGCAGTACTTC.

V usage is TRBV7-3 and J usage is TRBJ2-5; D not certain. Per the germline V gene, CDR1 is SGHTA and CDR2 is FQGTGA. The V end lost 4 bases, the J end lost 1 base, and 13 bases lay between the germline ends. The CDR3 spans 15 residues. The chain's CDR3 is CASSSQADGQETQYF. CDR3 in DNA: TGTGCCAGCAGCTCGCAGGCTGACGGCCAAGAGACCCAGTACTTC.

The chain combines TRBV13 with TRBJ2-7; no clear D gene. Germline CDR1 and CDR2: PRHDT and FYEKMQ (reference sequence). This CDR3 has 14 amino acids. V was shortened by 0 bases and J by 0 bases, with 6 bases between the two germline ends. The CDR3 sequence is CASSLGPNSYEQYF. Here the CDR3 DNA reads TGTGCCAGCAGCTTAGGCCCCAACTCCTACGAGCAGTACTTC.

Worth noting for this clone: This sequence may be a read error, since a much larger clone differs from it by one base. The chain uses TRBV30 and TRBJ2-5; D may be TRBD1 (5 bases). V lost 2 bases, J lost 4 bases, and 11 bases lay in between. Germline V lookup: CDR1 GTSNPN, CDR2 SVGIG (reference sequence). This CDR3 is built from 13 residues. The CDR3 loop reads CAWSRTRGETQYF. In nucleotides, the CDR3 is TGTGCCTGGAGTAGGACACGAGGAGAGACCCAGTACTTC.

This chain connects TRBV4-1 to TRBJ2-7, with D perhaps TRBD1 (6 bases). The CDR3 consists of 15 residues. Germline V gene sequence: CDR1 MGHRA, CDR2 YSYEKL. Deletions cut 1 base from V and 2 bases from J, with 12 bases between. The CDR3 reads CASSQAAGATYEQYF. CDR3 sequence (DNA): TGCGCCAGCAGCCAAGCAGCAGGGGCAACCTACGAGCAGTACTTC.

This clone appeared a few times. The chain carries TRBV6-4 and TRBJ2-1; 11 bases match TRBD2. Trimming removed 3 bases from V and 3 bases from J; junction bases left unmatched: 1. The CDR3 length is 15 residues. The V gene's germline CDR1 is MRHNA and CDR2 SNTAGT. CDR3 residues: CASSEGLADYNEQFF. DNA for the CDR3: TGTGCCAGCAGTGAGGGACTAGCGGACTACAATGAGCAGTTCTTC.

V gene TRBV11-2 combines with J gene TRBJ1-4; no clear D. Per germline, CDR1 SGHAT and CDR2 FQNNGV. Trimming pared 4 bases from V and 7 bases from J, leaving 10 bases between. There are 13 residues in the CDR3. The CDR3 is CASSSGYGEKLFF. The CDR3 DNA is TGTGCCAGCAGCTCGGGGTACGGTGAAAAACTGTTTTTT.

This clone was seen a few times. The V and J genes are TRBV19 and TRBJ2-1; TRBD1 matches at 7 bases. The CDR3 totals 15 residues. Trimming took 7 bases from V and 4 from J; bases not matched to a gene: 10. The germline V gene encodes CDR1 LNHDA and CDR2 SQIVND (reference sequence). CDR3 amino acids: CASIMPPGQYNEQFF. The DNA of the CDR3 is TGTGCCAGTATCATGCCCCCGGGACAGTACAATGAGCAGTTCTTC. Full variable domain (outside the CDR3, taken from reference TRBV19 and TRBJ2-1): DGGITQSPKYLFRKEGQNVTLSCEQNLNHDAMYWYRQDPGQGLRLIYYSQIVNDFQKGDIAEGYSVSREKKESFPLTVTSAQKNPTAFYLCASIMPPGQYNEQFFGPGTRLTVL.

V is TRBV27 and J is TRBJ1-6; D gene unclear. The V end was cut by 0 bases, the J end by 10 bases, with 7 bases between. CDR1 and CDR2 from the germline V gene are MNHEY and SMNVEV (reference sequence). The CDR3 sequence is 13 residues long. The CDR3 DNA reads TGTGCCAGCAGTTTATCGAAACGGTCACCCCTCCACTTT. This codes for CASSLSKRSPLHF.

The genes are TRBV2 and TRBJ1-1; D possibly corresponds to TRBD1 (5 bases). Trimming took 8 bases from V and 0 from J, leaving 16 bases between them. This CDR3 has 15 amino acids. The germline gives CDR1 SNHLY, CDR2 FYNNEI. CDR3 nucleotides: TGTGCCAGCGGGCCGGGGCGGGCCATGAACACTGAAGCTTTCTTT. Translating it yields CASGPGRAMNTEAFF. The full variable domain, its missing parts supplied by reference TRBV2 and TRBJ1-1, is EPEVTQTPSHQVTQMGQEVILRCVPISNHLYFYWYRQILGQKVEFLVSFYNNEISEKSEIFDDQFSVERPDGSNFTLKIRSTKLEDSAMYFCASGPGRAMNTEAFFGQGTRLTVV.

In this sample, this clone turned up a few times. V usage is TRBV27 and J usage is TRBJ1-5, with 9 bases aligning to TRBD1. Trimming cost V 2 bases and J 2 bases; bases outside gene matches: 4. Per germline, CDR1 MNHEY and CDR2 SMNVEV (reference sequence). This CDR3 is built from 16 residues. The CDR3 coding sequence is TGTGCCAGCAGTTTAGGGACAGGGCGGGGCAATCAGCCCCAGCATTTT. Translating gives CASSLGTGRGNQPQHF.

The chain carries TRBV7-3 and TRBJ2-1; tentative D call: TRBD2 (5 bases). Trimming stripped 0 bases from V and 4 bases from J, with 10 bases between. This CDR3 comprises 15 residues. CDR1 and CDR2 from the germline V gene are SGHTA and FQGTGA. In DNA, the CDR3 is TGTGCCAGCAGCTTAACAGTGGACTTTTACAATGAGCAGTTCTTC. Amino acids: CASSLTVDFYNEQFF.

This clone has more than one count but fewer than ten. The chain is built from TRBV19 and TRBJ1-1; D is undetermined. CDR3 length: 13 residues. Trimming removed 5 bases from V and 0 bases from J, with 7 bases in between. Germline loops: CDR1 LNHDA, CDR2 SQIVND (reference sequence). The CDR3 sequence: CASSWRVNTEAFF. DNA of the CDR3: TGTGCCAGTAGTTGGAGGGTGAACACTGAAGCTTTCTTT.

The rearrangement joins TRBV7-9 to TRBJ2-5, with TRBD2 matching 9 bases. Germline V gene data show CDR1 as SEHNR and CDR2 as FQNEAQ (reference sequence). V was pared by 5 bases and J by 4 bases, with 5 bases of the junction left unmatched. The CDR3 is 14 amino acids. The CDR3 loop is CASSPQGLAETQYF. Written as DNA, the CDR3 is TGTGCCAGCAGCCCCCAGGGACTAGCAGAGACCCAGTACTTC.

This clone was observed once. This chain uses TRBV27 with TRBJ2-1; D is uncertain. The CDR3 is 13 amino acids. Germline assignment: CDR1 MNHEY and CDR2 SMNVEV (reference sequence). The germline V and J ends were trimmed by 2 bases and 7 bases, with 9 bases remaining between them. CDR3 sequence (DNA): TGTGCCAGCAGTTTAGCTGTCTTTAATGAGCAGTTCTTC. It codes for CASSLAVFNEQFF.